The rows below give T cell receptor beta chains drawn from one sample of a study of long-term antiretroviral therapy in people with HIV. Sequencing used immunoSEQ multiplex PCR; TCRdb keeps in-frame clones, though not all of them. The sample consists of more than 35,000 clones, 94% of them appearing once. The sequencing here drew on unsorted PBMCs, taken 4.1 years after starting antiretroviral therapy. The receptors stem from a woman in her fifties or sixties with HIV. CDR3s leave out the opening cysteine and the closing phenylalanine or tryptophan. D genes are given only for firm matches. Size is stated for part of the rows, as once, few or many counts, or as a class when the clone is expanded.

size	V	J	D	CDR3
.	TRBV29-1	TRBJ1-2	.	SVDYSNYGYT
.	TRBV5-5	TRBJ1-1	.	ASSLEAKGTSS
few	TRBV5-1	TRBJ2-7	TRBD1	ASSLGQGAREQY
.	TRBV5-1	TRBJ2-7	.	ASSTGQSSYEQY
.	TRBV4-1	TRBJ2-2	TRBD2	ASSQDSGGAGYTGELF
.	TRBV6-6	TRBJ1-1	.	ASTPEGVNTEAF
once	TRBV7-2	TRBJ2-7	.	ASKRTVFAAEQY
once	TRBV9	TRBJ2-1	.	ASSVGVGGEEQF
.	TRBV6-6	TRBJ2-7	.	ASSYSGQPDEQY
.	TRBV11-1	TRBJ2-3	.	ASSRKVMGSTDTQY